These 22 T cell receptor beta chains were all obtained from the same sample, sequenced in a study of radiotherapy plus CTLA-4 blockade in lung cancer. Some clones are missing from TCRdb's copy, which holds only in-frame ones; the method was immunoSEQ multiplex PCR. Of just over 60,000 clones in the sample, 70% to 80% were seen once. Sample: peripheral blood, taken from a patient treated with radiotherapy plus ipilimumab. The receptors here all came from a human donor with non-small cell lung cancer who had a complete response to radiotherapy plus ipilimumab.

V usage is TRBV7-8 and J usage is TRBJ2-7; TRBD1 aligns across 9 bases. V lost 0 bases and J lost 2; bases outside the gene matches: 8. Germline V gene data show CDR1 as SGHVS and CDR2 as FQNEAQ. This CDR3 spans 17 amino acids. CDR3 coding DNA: TGTGCCAGCAGCTTAGCTCCCCTGGGACAGGGCCCCTACGAGCAGTACTTC. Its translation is CASSLAPLGQGPYEQYF.

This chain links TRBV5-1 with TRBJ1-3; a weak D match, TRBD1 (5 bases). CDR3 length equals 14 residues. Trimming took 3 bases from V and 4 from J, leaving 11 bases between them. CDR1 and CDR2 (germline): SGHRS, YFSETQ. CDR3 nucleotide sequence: TGCGCCAGCAGCTCAGACAGTACGGGAAACACCATATATTTT. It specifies CASSSDSTGNTIYF.

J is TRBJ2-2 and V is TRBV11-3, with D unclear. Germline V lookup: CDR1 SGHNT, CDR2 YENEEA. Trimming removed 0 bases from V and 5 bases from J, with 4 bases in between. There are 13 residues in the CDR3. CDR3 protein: CASSLDETGELFF. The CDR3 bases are TGTGCCAGCAGCTTAGACGAGACCGGGGAGCTGTTTTTT.

The DNA of the CDR3 is TGTGCCAGCAGGTCGACAGGGAATAATGAAAAACTGTTTTTT. This gives the protein CASRSTGNNEKLFF. The rearrangement uses TRBV7-9 and TRBJ1-4, with 7 nucleotides matching TRBD1. CDR1 is SEHNR and CDR2 is FQNEAQ in the germline V gene (reference sequence). With 6 bases clipped from V and 4 bases from J, the junction kept 5 bases outside the gene matches. The CDR3 covers 14 residues.

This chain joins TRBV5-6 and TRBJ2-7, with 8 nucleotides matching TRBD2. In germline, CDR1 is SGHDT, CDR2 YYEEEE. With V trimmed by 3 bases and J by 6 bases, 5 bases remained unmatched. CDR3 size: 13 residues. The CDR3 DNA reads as TGTGCCAGCAGCTCCGGTCGGGGGGGCGAGCAGTACTTC. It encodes CASSSGRGGEQYF.

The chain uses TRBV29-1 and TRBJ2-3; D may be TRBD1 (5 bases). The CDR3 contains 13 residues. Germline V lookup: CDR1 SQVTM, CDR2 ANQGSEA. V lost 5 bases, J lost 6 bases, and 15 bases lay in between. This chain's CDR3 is CSVPQGPWDTQYF. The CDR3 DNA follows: TGCAGCGTTCCCCAGGGTCCGTGGGATACGCAGTATTTT.

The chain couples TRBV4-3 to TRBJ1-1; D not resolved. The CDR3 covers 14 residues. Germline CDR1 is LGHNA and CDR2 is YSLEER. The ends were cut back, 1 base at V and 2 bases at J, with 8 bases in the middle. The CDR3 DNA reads TGCGCCAGCAGCCAAGGAACGGCTAACACTGAAGCTTTCTTT. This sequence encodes CASSQGTANTEAFF.

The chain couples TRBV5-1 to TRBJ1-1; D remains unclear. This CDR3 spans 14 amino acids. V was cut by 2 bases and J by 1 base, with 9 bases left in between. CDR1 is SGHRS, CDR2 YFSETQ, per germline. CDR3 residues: CASSFVGGNTEAFF. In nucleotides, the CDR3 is TGCGCCAGCAGCTTTGTTGGAGGGAACACTGAAGCTTTCTTT. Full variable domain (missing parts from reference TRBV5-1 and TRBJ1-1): KAGVTQTPRYLIKTRGQQVTLSCSPISGHRSVSWYQQTPGQGLQFLFEYFSETQRNKGNFPGRFSGRQFSNSRSEMNVSTLELGDSALYLCASSFVGGNTEAFFGQGTRLTVV.

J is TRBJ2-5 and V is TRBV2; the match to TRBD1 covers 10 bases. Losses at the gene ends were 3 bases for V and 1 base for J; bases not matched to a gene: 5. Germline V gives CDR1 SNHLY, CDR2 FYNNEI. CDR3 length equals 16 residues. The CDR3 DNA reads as TGTGCCAGCAGTGAGGGGACAGGGGCCTCCCAAGAGACCCAGTACTTC. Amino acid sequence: CASSEGTGASQETQYF. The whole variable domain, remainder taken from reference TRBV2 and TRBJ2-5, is EPEVTQTPSHQVTQMGQEVILRCVPISNHLYFYWYRQILGQKVEFLVSFYNNEISEKSEIFDDQFSVERPDGSNFTLKIRSTKLEDSAMYFCASSEGTGASQETQYFGPGTRLLVL.

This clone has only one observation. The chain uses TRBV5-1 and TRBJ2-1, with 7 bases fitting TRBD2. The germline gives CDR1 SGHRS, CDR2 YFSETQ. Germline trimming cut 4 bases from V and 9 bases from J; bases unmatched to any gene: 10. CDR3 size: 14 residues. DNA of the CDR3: TGCGCCAGCAGCCCCGGGACTATTCAGGGTGAGCAGTTCTTC. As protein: CASSPGTIQGEQFF. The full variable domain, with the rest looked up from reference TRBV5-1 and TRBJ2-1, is KAGVTQTPRYLIKTRGQQVTLSCSPISGHRSVSWYQQTPGQGLQFLFEYFSETQRNKGNFPGRFSGRQFSNSRSEMNVSTLELGDSALYLCASSPGTIQGEQFFGPGTRLTVL.

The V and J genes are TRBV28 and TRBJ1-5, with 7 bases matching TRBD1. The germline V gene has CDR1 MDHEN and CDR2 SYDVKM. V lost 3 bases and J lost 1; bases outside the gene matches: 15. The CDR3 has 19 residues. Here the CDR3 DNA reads TGTGCCAGCAGTTTGGTGAGGGGTATCTCAGGGGGAAGCAATCAGCCCCAGCATTTT. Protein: CASSLVRGISGGSNQPQHF.

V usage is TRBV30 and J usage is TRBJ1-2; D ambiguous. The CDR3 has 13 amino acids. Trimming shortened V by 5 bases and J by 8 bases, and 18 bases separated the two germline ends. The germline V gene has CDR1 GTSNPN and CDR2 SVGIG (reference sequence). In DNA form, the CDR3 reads TGTGCCTGGCGTCAGGTAACTGGGAGCGGCTACACCTTC. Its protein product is CAWRQVTGSGYTF.

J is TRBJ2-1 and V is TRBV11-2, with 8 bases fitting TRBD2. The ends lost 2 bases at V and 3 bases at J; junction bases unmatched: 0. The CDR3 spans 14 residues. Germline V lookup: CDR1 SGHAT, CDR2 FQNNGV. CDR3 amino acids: CASSLTSGYNEQFF. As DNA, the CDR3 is TGTGCCAGCAGCTTAACTAGCGGCTACAATGAGCAGTTCTTC.

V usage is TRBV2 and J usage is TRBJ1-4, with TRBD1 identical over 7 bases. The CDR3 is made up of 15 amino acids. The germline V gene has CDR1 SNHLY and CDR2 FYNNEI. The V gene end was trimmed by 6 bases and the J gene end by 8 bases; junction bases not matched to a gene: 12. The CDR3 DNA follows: TGTGCCAGCAGAAACCGGGACAGAGAGTCCGAAAAACTGTTTTTT. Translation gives CASRNRDRESEKLFF.

As DNA, the CDR3 is TGTGCCAGCAGTTCCCGTTCGTACTATGGCTACACCTTC. This translates into CASSSRSYYGYTF. The rearrangement joins TRBV28 to TRBJ1-2; D gene ambiguous. Germline V gene data show CDR1 as MDHEN and CDR2 as SYDVKM. This CDR3 is built from 13 residues. The V end was cut by 4 bases, the J end by 3 bases, with 9 bases between.

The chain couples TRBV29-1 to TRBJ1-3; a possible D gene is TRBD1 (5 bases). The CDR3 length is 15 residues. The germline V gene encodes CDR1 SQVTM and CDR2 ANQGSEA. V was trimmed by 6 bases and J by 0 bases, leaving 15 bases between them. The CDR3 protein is CSVSQGLSSGNTIYF. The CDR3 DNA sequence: TGCAGCGTCTCTCAGGGACTCAGCTCTGGAAACACCATATATTTT.

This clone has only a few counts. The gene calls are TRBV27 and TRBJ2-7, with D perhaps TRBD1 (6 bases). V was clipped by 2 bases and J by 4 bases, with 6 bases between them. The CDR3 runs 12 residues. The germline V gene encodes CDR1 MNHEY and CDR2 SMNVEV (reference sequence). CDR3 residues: CASSLTGYEQYF. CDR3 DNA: TGTGCCAGCAGTTTAACAGGGTACGAGCAGTACTTC.

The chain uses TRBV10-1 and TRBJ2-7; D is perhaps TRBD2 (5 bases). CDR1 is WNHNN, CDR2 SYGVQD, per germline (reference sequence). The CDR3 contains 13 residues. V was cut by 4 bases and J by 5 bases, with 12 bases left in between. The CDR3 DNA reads TGCGCCAGCAGTGCCGGGGTCGGCCACGAGCAGTACTTC. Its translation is CASSAGVGHEQYF.

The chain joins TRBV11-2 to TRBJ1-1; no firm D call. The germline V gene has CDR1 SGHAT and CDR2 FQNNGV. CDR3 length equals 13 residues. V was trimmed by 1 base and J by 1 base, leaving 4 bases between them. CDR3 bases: TGTGCCAGCAGCTTAGGGGCGAACACTGAAGCTTTCTTT. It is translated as CASSLGANTEAFF.

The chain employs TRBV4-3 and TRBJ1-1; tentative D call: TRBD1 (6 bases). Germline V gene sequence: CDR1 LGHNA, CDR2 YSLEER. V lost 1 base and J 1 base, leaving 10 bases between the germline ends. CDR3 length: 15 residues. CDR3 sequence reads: CASSQVAQGNTEAFF. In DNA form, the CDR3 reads TGCGCCAGCAGCCAAGTCGCACAGGGGAACACTGAAGCTTTCTTT.

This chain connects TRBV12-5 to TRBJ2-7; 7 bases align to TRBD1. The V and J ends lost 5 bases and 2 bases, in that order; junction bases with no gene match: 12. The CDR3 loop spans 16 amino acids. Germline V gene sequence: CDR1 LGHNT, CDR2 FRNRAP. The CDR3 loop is CASGRITGVLPYEQYF. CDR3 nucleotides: TGTGCTAGTGGTAGAATAACAGGGGTACTCCCCTACGAGCAGTACTTC.

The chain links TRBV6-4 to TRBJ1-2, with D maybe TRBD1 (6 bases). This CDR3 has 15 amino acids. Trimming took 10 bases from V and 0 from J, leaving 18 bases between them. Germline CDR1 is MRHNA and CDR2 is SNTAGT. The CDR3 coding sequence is TGTGCCACTCCCCCCCCGGGACACACTAACTATGGCTACACCTTC. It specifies CATPPPGHTNYGYTF.